Listed below are T cell receptor beta chains from one sample, sequenced in a study of T cell responses to AZD1222 COVID-19 vaccine. TCRdb's copy holds only in-frame clones and misses some; the assay was immunoSEQ multiplex PCR. The data show approximately 150,000 clones, with around nine tenths seen just once and around 4.5% held by the top ten. The input for sequencing was peripheral blood, taken 28 days after the second AZD1222 dose. These receptors were collected from an adult who received the AZD1222 COVID-19 vaccine. Both conserved end residues are part of each CDR3. D genes are given only for firm matches. Clone size, where shown, is once, few, many, or a class for clones that have expanded.

.	TRBV5-6	TRBJ2-7	.	TGTGCCAGCAGCACGCGGTCTAGCTCCTACGAGCAGTACTTC	CASSTRSSSYEQYF
.	TRBV5-8	TRBJ1-1	.	TGTGCCAGCAGCGTACAAGGGCCCACAGAAGCTTTCTTT	CASSVQGPTEAFF
once	TRBV24-1	TRBJ1-2	.	TGTGCCACCAGTGATCCCCCCAGCGGGCCCCATGAAGGCTACACCTTC	CATSDPPSGPHEGYTF
.	TRBV9	TRBJ2-2	TRBD1	TGTGCCAGCAGCGCCGGGACAGGGGCCACCGGGGAGCTGTTTTTT	CASSAGTGATGELFF
.	TRBV5-1	TRBJ2-2	.	TGCGCCAGCTTCAAGGTGGGGATGAGGGAGCTGTTTTTT	CASFKVGMRELFF
.	TRBV6-5	TRBJ1-2	TRBD1	TGTGCCAGCAGGACTGGACAGGGCAACTATGGCTACACCTTC	CASRTGQGNYGYTF
.	TRBV5-6	TRBJ2-1	.	TGTGCCAGCAGCTTGGACCTCGCTAGCTCCTACAATGAGCAGTTCTTC	CASSLDLASSYNEQFF
once	TRBV21-1	TRBJ1-3	.	TGTGCCAGCTTCGGACAGGGTGGATGTGGAAACACCATATATTTT	CASFGQGGCGNTIYF
.	TRBV15	TRBJ1-1	.	TGTGCCACCAGCAGAGGAGGGGCAGGGGACACTGAAGCTTTCTTT	CATSRGGAGDTEAFF
.	TRBV4-1	TRBJ1-5	.	TGCGCCAGCAGCCAAGATGGTTTAATGAGAGCCAATCAGCCCCAGCATTTT	CASSQDGLMRANQPQHF
.	TRBV4-2	TRBJ2-5	TRBD2	TGTGCCAGCAGCCAAGATGGCGGGGGGGGATGGTCTGGTGGTGAGACCCAGTACTTC	CASSQDGGGGWSGGETQYF
.	TRBV29-1	TRBJ2-7	TRBD1	TGCAGCGTTGAAGGACAGGGATACGAGCAGTACTTC	CSVEGQGYEQYF
few	TRBV14	TRBJ1-1	.	TGTGCCAGCAGCCAAGGCACCCCGGTGGGGGCTTTCTTT	CASSQGTPVGAFF
.	TRBV5-1	TRBJ2-5	.	TGCGCCAGCAAGGGATCTACCCCCTTAGAGACCCAGTACTTC	CASKGSTPLETQYF
few	TRBV7-2	TRBJ1-1	.	TGTGCCAGCAGCTTACGTTTTCGGGGCACTGAAGCTTTCTTT	CASSLRFRGTEAFF
.	TRBV12-5	TRBJ1-2	.	TGTGCTAGTGGTCCCGTATTTGGTCTTGGCTACACCTTC	CASGPVFGLGYTF
.	TRBV10-3	TRBJ2-1	TRBD2	TGTGCCATCAGTGAGCCCAGCGGGGGGTCGTACAATGAGCAGTTCTTC	CAISEPSGGSYNEQFF
.	TRBV19	TRBJ1-2	TRBD1	TGTGCCAGTACCTGGACAGGGAGTCCTTATGGCTACACCTTC	CASTWTGSPYGYTF
once	TRBV18	TRBJ2-7	TRBD1	TGTGCCAGCTCACCCGGGACAGGGTTCGACCACGAGCAGTACTTC	CASSPGTGFDHEQYF
.	TRBV7-9	TRBJ2-7	TRBD1	TGTGCCAGCAGCTTGGGTGCCGGGACAGGGGCCTACTACGAGCAGTACTTC	CASSLGAGTGAYYEQYF
.	TRBV19	TRBJ2-7	TRBD1	TGTGCCAGTAGTGTGACAGGGGGGGGGACCTACGAGCAGTACTTC	CASSVTGGGTYEQYF
.	TRBV7-6	TRBJ2-1	TRBD1	TGTGCCAGCAGCTTAGTCTACGTGACAGGGAACAATAAGCAGTTCTTC	CASSLVYVTGNNKQFF
once	TRBV19	TRBJ1-2	.	TGTGCCAGTAGTATCGTCAAAGCCAACTATGGCTACACCTTC	CASSIVKANYGYTF